Sequencing of this T cell receptor beta chain was carried out in a study of blood T cells in healthy people across ages. Trimming shortened V by 0 bases and J by 4 bases, and 7 bases separated the two germline ends. Germline CDR1 is MNHNS and CDR2 is SASEGT. The CDR3 consists of 14 residues. With a J-beta primer mix and a sample-barcoded 5' primer, a second PCR ran about 6 to 11 cycles. TCRdb re-derived calls from the 5' RACE reads in MiXCR, one entry per CDR3 protein. The sample lists approximately 800,000 distinct CDR3 sequences; about 36% were seen once. The sequence derives from a man younger than 30 in good health. The sample was blood. J is TRBJ1-3 and V is TRBV6-1, with unresolved D. The CDR3 DNA sequence: TGTGCCAGCAGTGAAGCTCCAGGAGGAAACACCATATATTTT. Translation gives CASSEAPGGNTIYF.